These T cell receptor beta chains were read from a single sample in a study of T-cell reconstitution after alpha-beta-depleted transplantation in children. TCRdb used MiXCR to reprocess the PCR reads, holding one entry per CDR3 protein. This table has approximately 350,000 distinct CDR3 sequences, under 13% appearing once. The sample in question was PBMCs from the stem cell graft donor, obtained from the stem cell graft. These receptors were collected from a human donor who donated a stem cell graft to a child with acute lymphoblastic leukemia. Each CDR3 is given with its conserved first and last residue. The order of the fields is J gene, D gene, V gene, clone size, CDR3 protein, CDR3 DNA. The D gene is left open where the match is weak. Clone sizes are given selectively: once, few, many, or a class where the clone is expanded.

J gene: TRBJ2-2
D gene: TRBD2
V gene: TRBV5-1
clone size: few
CDR3 protein: CASSLEGSGIIGELFF
CDR3 DNA: TGCGCCAGCAGCTTGGAGGGTAGCGGGATAATCGGGGAGCTGTTTTTT

J gene: TRBJ2-5
D gene: TRBD2
V gene: TRBV7-9
clone size: few
CDR3 protein: CASSPRLAGAAETQYF
CDR3 DNA: TGTGCCAGCAGCCCTAGACTAGCGGGAGCGGCGGAGACCCAGTACTTC

J gene: TRBJ1-3
D gene: .
V gene: TRBV27
clone size: few
CDR3 protein: CASSGRAGVSGNTIYF
CDR3 DNA: TGTGCCAGCAGTGGGCGGGCAGGGGTCTCTGGAAACACCATATATTTT

J gene: TRBJ2-7
D gene: .
V gene: TRBV9
clone size: .
CDR3 protein: CASSPQGGNYEQYF
CDR3 DNA: TGTGCCAGCAGCCCCCAGGGCGGAAACTACGAGCAGTACTTC

J gene: TRBJ2-7
D gene: TRBD2
V gene: TRBV11-2
clone size: few
CDR3 protein: CASSLGVTSGSGYEQYF
CDR3 DNA: TGTGCCAGCAGCTTAGGGGTGACTAGCGGGAGTGGGTACGAGCAGTACTTC

J gene: TRBJ2-7
D gene: .
V gene: TRBV5-1
clone size: few
CDR3 protein: CASADRLDPYEQYF
CDR3 DNA: TGCGCCAGTGCCGACAGGTTGGATCCCTACGAGCAGTACTTC

J gene: TRBJ2-5
D gene: TRBD1
V gene: TRBV6-1
clone size: .
CDR3 protein: CASSVTGQGRPPTSQYF
CDR3 DNA: TGTGCCAGCAGCGTTACGGGACAGGGAAGACCCCCCACCTCCCAGTACTTC

J gene: TRBJ2-7
D gene: .
V gene: TRBV6-2/TRBV6-3
clone size: few
CDR3 protein: CASMTGGEGNPYEQYF
CDR3 DNA: TGTGCCAGCATGACGGGCGGAGAGGGAAATCCCTACGAGCAGTACTTC

J gene: TRBJ1-1
D gene: .
V gene: TRBV5-1
clone size: many
CDR3 protein: CASTRTVGNTEAFF
CDR3 DNA: TGCGCCAGCACGAGGACAGTCGGGAACACTGAAGCTTTCTTT

J gene: TRBJ1-5
D gene: .
V gene: TRBV5-5
clone size: .
CDR3 protein: CASSLSYGRYQPQHF
CDR3 DNA: TGTGCCAGCAGCTTGTCCTACGGGAGATATCAGCCCCAGCATTTT

J gene: TRBJ1-2
D gene: .
V gene: TRBV28
clone size: .
CDR3 protein: CASTPPSLPDYGYTF
CDR3 DNA: TGTGCCAGCACCCCTCCCAGCCTCCCTGACTATGGCTACACCTTC

J gene: TRBJ1-2
D gene: .
V gene: TRBV6-5
clone size: few
CDR3 protein: CASSYPRGGYTF
CDR3 DNA: TGTGCCAGCAGTTACCCGAGGGGGGGCTACACCTTC

J gene: TRBJ2-7
D gene: .
V gene: TRBV29-1
clone size: .
CDR3 protein: CSVVARGRYEQYF
CDR3 DNA: TGCAGCGTTGTGGCCAGGGGTAGGTACGAGCAGTACTTC

J gene: TRBJ1-5
D gene: .
V gene: TRBV12-3/TRBV12-4
clone size: few
CDR3 protein: CASREGGNQPQHF
CDR3 DNA: TGTGCCAGCAGGGAGGGAGGCAATCAGCCCCAGCATTTT

J gene: TRBJ2-7
D gene: .
V gene: TRBV6-1
clone size: many
CDR3 protein: CASRTYQISYEQYF
CDR3 DNA: TGTGCCAGCAGAACCTACCAGATCTCCTACGAGCAGTACTTC

J gene: TRBJ2-5
D gene: .
V gene: TRBV10-3
clone size: .
CDR3 protein: CAISESMDRETQYF
CDR3 DNA: TGTGCCATCAGTGAGTCGATGGACCGGGAGACCCAGTACTTC

J gene: TRBJ2-5
D gene: .
V gene: TRBV7-9
clone size: few
CDR3 protein: CASSTGIQETQYF
CDR3 DNA: TGTGCCAGCAGCACAGGGATCCAAGAGACCCAGTACTTC

J gene: TRBJ2-1
D gene: .
V gene: TRBV15
clone size: .
CDR3 protein: CATSRDVRGSYNEQFF
CDR3 DNA: TGTGCCACCAGCAGAGATGTAAGGGGCTCCTACAATGAGCAGTTCTTC

J gene: TRBJ2-7
D gene: TRBD1
V gene: TRBV5-1
clone size: .
CDR3 protein: CASSSTGLGEQYF
CDR3 DNA: TGCGCCAGCAGCTCGACAGGGCTGGGAGAGCAGTACTTC

J gene: TRBJ2-1
D gene: TRBD1
V gene: TRBV5-1
clone size: .
CDR3 protein: CASSPGQGIDEQFF
CDR3 DNA: TGCGCCAGCAGCCCGGGACAGGGGATCGATGAGCAGTTCTTC

J gene: TRBJ2-3
D gene: .
V gene: TRBV6-2/TRBV6-3
clone size: .
CDR3 protein: CASRQDVTSTDTQYF
CDR3 DNA: TGTGCCAGCAGGCAAGACGTAACTAGCACAGATACGCAGTATTTT

J gene: TRBJ2-1
D gene: TRBD2
V gene: TRBV5-1
clone size: .
CDR3 protein: CACVAGSGEGNEQFF
CDR3 DNA: TGCGCCTGCGTAGCGGGCTCGGGAGAAGGAAATGAGCAGTTCTTC

J gene: TRBJ2-2
D gene: .
V gene: TRBV5-1
clone size: few
CDR3 protein: CASSVSGNTGELFF
CDR3 DNA: TGCGCCAGCAGCGTATCTGGGAACACCGGGGAGCTGTTTTTT

J gene: TRBJ2-1
D gene: .
V gene: TRBV9
clone size: few
CDR3 protein: CASSGWDGAYNEQFF
CDR3 DNA: TGTGCCAGCAGCGGGTGGGACGGCGCCTACAATGAGCAGTTCTTC

J gene: TRBJ1-2
D gene: TRBD1
V gene: TRBV30
clone size: few
CDR3 protein: CAWRGTAYGYTF
CDR3 DNA: TGTGCCTGGAGAGGGACAGCATATGGCTACACCTTC

J gene: TRBJ2-2
D gene: TRBD2
V gene: TRBV11-2
clone size: few
CDR3 protein: CASSLGFQREGLWDTGELFF
CDR3 DNA: TGTGCCAGCAGCTTAGGGTTCCAGCGGGAGGGCCTTTGGGACACCGGGGAGCTGTTTTTT

J gene: TRBJ1-5
D gene: .
V gene: TRBV19
clone size: .
CDR3 protein: CASSIGMTNLFFSNQPQHF
CDR3 DNA: TGTGCCAGTAGTATCGGGATGACCAATTTGTTTTTTAGCAATCAGCCCCAGCATTTT

J gene: TRBJ1-2
D gene: .
V gene: TRBV20-1
clone size: few
CDR3 protein: CSAETANYGYTF
CDR3 DNA: TGCAGTGCTGAAACAGCTAACTATGGCTACACCTTC

J gene: TRBJ2-3
D gene: TRBD1
V gene: TRBV6-2/TRBV6-3
clone size: few
CDR3 protein: CASSYSTGASTDTQYF
CDR3 DNA: TGTGCCAGCAGTTACTCAACAGGGGCGAGCACAGATACGCAGTATTTT

J gene: TRBJ1-4
D gene: TRBD1
V gene: TRBV11-1
clone size: many
CDR3 protein: CASSSPYQGTGGNRLVEKLFF
CDR3 DNA: TGTGCCAGCAGCTCGCCATACCAGGGGACAGGGGGTAATCGATTGGTTGAAAAACTGTTTTTT

J gene: TRBJ1-4
D gene: .
V gene: TRBV7-8
clone size: .
CDR3 protein: CASSFFPLQALNEKLFF
CDR3 DNA: TGTGCCAGCAGCTTTTTCCCCTTACAGGCCCTTAATGAAAAACTGTTTTTT

J gene: TRBJ2-1
D gene: TRBD2
V gene: TRBV12-3/TRBV12-4
clone size: many
CDR3 protein: CASSYGGGLAGVNEQFF
CDR3 DNA: TGTGCCAGCAGTTATGGGGGAGGGCTAGCGGGAGTAAATGAGCAGTTCTTC

J gene: TRBJ2-3
D gene: .
V gene: TRBV20-1
clone size: .
CDR3 protein: CSASRVTDTQYF
CDR3 DNA: TGCAGTGCTAGCCGGGTCACAGATACGCAGTATTTT

J gene: TRBJ2-1
D gene: TRBD2
V gene: TRBV7-9
clone size: .
CDR3 protein: CASSTAGGGNEQFF
CDR3 DNA: TGTGCCAGCAGCACAGCGGGAGGAGGTAATGAGCAGTTCTTC

J gene: TRBJ2-2
D gene: .
V gene: TRBV4-1
clone size: few
CDR3 protein: CASSQVGRGRVGELFF
CDR3 DNA: TGCGCCAGCAGCCAAGTCGGTAGGGGAAGGGTCGGGGAGCTGTTTTTT

J gene: TRBJ1-2
D gene: .
V gene: TRBV7-9
clone size: .
CDR3 protein: CASSPAIYGYTF
CDR3 DNA: TGTGCCAGCAGTCCAGCAATATATGGCTACACCTTC

J gene: TRBJ1-6
D gene: .
V gene: TRBV5-6
clone size: .
CDR3 protein: CASSFVLPGNSPLHF
CDR3 DNA: TGTGCCAGCAGCTTCGTCCTGCCAGGGAATTCACCCCTCCACTTT

J gene: TRBJ1-5
D gene: .
V gene: TRBV4-1
clone size: .
CDR3 protein: CASSQGKANRVTQPQHF
CDR3 DNA: TGCGCCAGCAGCCAAGGCAAAGCAAACAGGGTAACTCAGCCCCAGCATTTT

J gene: TRBJ2-1
D gene: .
V gene: TRBV7-3
clone size: .
CDR3 protein: CASSPKQWGRSSYNEQFF
CDR3 DNA: TGTGCCAGCAGCCCCAAACAATGGGGACGGAGCTCCTACAATGAGCAGTTCTTC

J gene: TRBJ2-2
D gene: .
V gene: TRBV5-1
clone size: .
CDR3 protein: CASRGRVTMTGELFF
CDR3 DNA: TGCGCCAGCAGGGGACGGGTCACCATGACCGGGGAGCTGTTTTTT

J gene: TRBJ2-7
D gene: TRBD2
V gene: TRBV7-8
clone size: few
CDR3 protein: CASISRLAGTYEQYF
CDR3 DNA: TGTGCCAGCATCTCCCGCCTAGCGGGCACCTACGAGCAGTACTTC

J gene: TRBJ1-2
D gene: .
V gene: TRBV12-3/TRBV12-4
clone size: few
CDR3 protein: CASSPGGSFPYGYTF
CDR3 DNA: TGTGCCAGCAGTCCCGGGGGGTCGTTTCCCTATGGCTACACCTTC

J gene: TRBJ2-1
D gene: TRBD2
V gene: TRBV28
clone size: few
CDR3 protein: CASSLPTSGSFHEQFF
CDR3 DNA: TGTGCCAGCAGTTTACCGACTAGCGGGAGTTTCCATGAGCAGTTCTTC

J gene: TRBJ2-3
D gene: TRBD2
V gene: TRBV11-2
clone size: many
CDR3 protein: CASSSYFSGSGADTQYF
CDR3 DNA: TGTGCCAGCAGCTCCTACTTTAGCGGGAGCGGAGCAGATACGCAGTATTTT

J gene: TRBJ1-4
D gene: .
V gene: TRBV7-9
clone size: .
CDR3 protein: CASSPGAPNEKLFF
CDR3 DNA: TGTGCCAGCAGCCCGGGGGCCCCTAATGAAAAACTGTTTTTT

J gene: TRBJ2-1
D gene: TRBD1
V gene: TRBV7-8
clone size: few
CDR3 protein: CASSSSPRTGSYNEQFF
CDR3 DNA: TGTGCCAGCTCCTCTAGCCCTAGGACAGGCTCCTACAATGAGCAGTTCTTC

J gene: TRBJ2-7
D gene: TRBD2
V gene: TRBV28
clone size: many
CDR3 protein: CASSWLTSGIYEQYF
CDR3 DNA: TGTGCCAGCAGTTGGCTAACTAGCGGGATCTACGAGCAGTACTTC

J gene: TRBJ1-2
D gene: TRBD1
V gene: TRBV5-1
clone size: few
CDR3 protein: CASSSGQGLETGYTF
CDR3 DNA: TGCGCCAGCAGCTCTGGACAGGGGCTAGAGACGGGCTACACCTTC

J gene: TRBJ1-5
D gene: .
V gene: TRBV6-1
clone size: few
CDR3 protein: CASREGAGVLNQPQHF
CDR3 DNA: TGTGCCAGCAGGGAAGGGGCAGGGGTACTTAATCAGCCCCAGCATTTT

J gene: TRBJ1-3
D gene: .
V gene: TRBV7-2
clone size: .
CDR3 protein: CASWDVGSGNTIYF
CDR3 DNA: TGTGCCAGCTGGGACGTAGGCTCTGGAAACACCATATATTTT

J gene: TRBJ2-4
D gene: .
V gene: TRBV12-3/TRBV12-4
clone size: few
CDR3 protein: CASIQEGAKNIQYF
CDR3 DNA: TGTGCCAGCATCCAGGAGGGAGCCAAAAACATTCAGTACTTC

J gene: TRBJ2-5
D gene: .
V gene: TRBV7-9
clone size: few
CDR3 protein: CASSPDVGPQETQYF
CDR3 DNA: TGTGCCAGCAGCCCCGACGTGGGACCCCAAGAGACCCAGTACTTC

J gene: TRBJ2-2
D gene: .
V gene: TRBV4-1
clone size: .
CDR3 protein: CASSPTIGTYTGELFF
CDR3 DNA: TGCGCCAGCAGCCCAACGATCGGAACCTACACCGGGGAGCTGTTTTTT

J gene: TRBJ1-1
D gene: .
V gene: TRBV30
clone size: .
CDR3 protein: CAWSLLAGGLAEAFF
CDR3 DNA: TGTGCCTGGAGTCTCTTGGCTGGGGGTCTCGCTGAAGCTTTCTTT

J gene: TRBJ1-2
D gene: .
V gene: TRBV6-2/TRBV6-3
clone size: few
CDR3 protein: CASSFAYGYTF
CDR3 DNA: TGTGCCAGCAGTTTCGCCTATGGCTACACCTTC

J gene: TRBJ2-3
D gene: .
V gene: TRBV28
clone size: .
CDR3 protein: CASRFEGGTADTQYF
CDR3 DNA: TGTGCCAGCCGGTTCGAGGGAGGCACGGCAGATACGCAGTATTTT

J gene: TRBJ2-2
D gene: TRBD2
V gene: TRBV20-1
clone size: many
CDR3 protein: CSAPASGPRTGELFF
CDR3 DNA: TGCAGTGCCCCTGCTAGCGGTCCTAGGACCGGGGAGCTGTTTTTT

J gene: TRBJ2-3
D gene: .
V gene: TRBV12-3/TRBV12-4
clone size: many
CDR3 protein: CASSPYPDTQYF
CDR3 DNA: TGTGCCAGCAGTCCCTACCCAGATACGCAGTATTTT

J gene: TRBJ2-7
D gene: TRBD1
V gene: TRBV5-1
clone size: many
CDR3 protein: CASSPRTGNYEQYF
CDR3 DNA: TGCGCCAGCAGCCCCAGGACAGGGAACTACGAGCAGTACTTC

J gene: TRBJ2-7
D gene: TRBD2
V gene: TRBV9
clone size: .
CDR3 protein: CASSAGVEGGAYEQYF
CDR3 DNA: TGTGCCAGCAGCGCTGGAGTGGAGGGAGGGGCCTACGAGCAGTACTTC